The next 32 T cell receptor beta chains were all read from a single sample in a study of T-cell memory formation after mild COVID-19. TCRdb itself ran the 5' RACE reads through MiXCR, one entry per CDR3 protein. The profile covers more than 120,000 distinct CDR3 sequences, with 6% appearing a single time and roughly 2.1% taken by the ten largest. Sequences were obtained from PBMCs or a T cell subset sorted from them (not recorded which). These receptors all stem from an adult woman who had mild COVID-19 (a few samples of this study predate the infection). Cell type and time point are not known.

This clonotype came up a few times. The gene calls are TRBV7-7 and TRBJ2-1; possible D gene TRBD1, 6 bases. The germline V gene encodes CDR1 SSHAT and CDR2 FNYEAQ (reference sequence). There are 15 residues in the CDR3. V shed 3 bases and J shed 2 bases, with 11 bases lying between them. As DNA, the CDR3 is TGTGCCAGCAGCTTTAGTCAGGGGACCTACAATGAGCAGTTCTTC. Residues: CASSFSQGTYNEQFF.

This clonotype was recorded at least ten times. This chain uses TRBV7-9 with TRBJ1-5; 8 bases line up with TRBD1. J was trimmed by 4 bases and V by 2 bases; bases with no gene match: 10. CDR1 and CDR2 from the germline V gene are SEHNR and FQNEAQ (reference sequence). The CDR3 has 17 residues. CDR3 nucleotide sequence: TGTGCCAGCAGCTTATGGATGGGACAGGATGGTAATCAGCCCCAGCATTTT. This codes for CASSLWMGQDGNQPQHF.

This clonotype was counted at least ten times. This chain connects TRBV7-9 to TRBJ2-1; TRBD2 agrees at 12 bases. The CDR3 totals 16 residues. Per the germline V gene, CDR1 is SEHNR and CDR2 is FQNEAQ (reference sequence). The junction had 10 bases not matched to a gene; V was cut back by 5 bases and J by 8 bases. The CDR3 loop is CASSPRTSGVQYEQFF. The CDR3 region has the DNA TGTGCCAGCAGCCCGAGGACTAGCGGGGTACAGTATGAGCAGTTCTTC.

This clonotype has a handful of counts. The chain carries TRBV6-2 or TRBV6-3 and TRBJ1-5, with a weak D call TRBD1 (5 bases). Between the trimmed V and J ends, which lost 4 bases and 2 bases, there was a span of 12 bases. The CDR3 consists of 15 residues. Per the germline V gene, CDR1 is MNHEY and CDR2 is SVGEGT. The CDR3 nucleotides are TGTGCCAGCAGTTCCCAGGGCAGGGGCAATCAGCCCCAGCATTTT. As protein: CASSSQGRGNQPQHF.

The table lists this clonotype with many counts. The chain links TRBV5-1 to TRBJ2-6, with D tentatively TRBD1 (5 bases). Germline V gene data show CDR1 as SGHRS and CDR2 as YFSETQ. This CDR3 spans 16 amino acids. Between the trimmed V and J ends, which lost 4 bases and 0 bases, there was a span of 11 bases. The CDR3 DNA reads as TGCGCCAGCAGCCCTAGACAGAGCTCTGGGGCCAACGTCCTGACTTTC. It encodes CASSPRQSSGANVLTF.

In its sample, this clonotype was seen many times. The chain links TRBV5-6 to TRBJ2-2; D is unresolved. The ends were cut back, 1 base at V and 5 bases at J, with 12 bases in the middle. Germline values: CDR1 SGHDT, CDR2 YYEEEE. The CDR3 consists of 15 residues. Written as DNA, the CDR3 is TGTGCCAGCAGCTTGTTCGACACCCTGACCGGGGAGCTGTTTTTT. It codes for CASSLFDTLTGELFF.

This clonotype has more than one count but fewer than ten. The genes are TRBV18 and TRBJ1-3; no clear D. CDR3 length: 15 residues. CDR1 is KGHSH, CDR2 LQKENI, per germline. The V gene lost 6 bases and the J gene lost 2 bases, with 14 bases spanning the gap. The CDR3 nucleotides read TGTGCCAGCTCCAGTACTATGCAGACTGGAAACACCATATATTTT. Protein sequence: CASSSTMQTGNTIYF.

This clonotype was observed a few times. The chain links TRBV28 to TRBJ2-7; D call uncertain. The CDR3 has 13 residues. Germline loops: CDR1 MDHEN, CDR2 SYDVKM. Between the trimmed V and J ends, which lost 5 bases and 6 bases, there was a span of 14 bases. The CDR3 region has the DNA TGTGCCAGCAGTGTTCCCGGCCGGGCCGAGCAGTACTTC. This translates into CASSVPGRAEQYF.

J is TRBJ2-7 and V is TRBV7-2, with D tentatively TRBD1 (5 bases). The CDR3 sequence is 13 residues long. CDR1 and CDR2 from the germline V gene are SGHTA and FQGNSA. The V gene lost 2 bases and the J gene lost 5 bases, with 10 bases spanning the gap. CDR3: CASSLTGFDEQYF. For the CDR3, the DNA is TGTGCCAGCAGCTTAACAGGATTCGACGAGCAGTACTTC.

The V and J genes are TRBV24-1 and TRBJ1-1; 8 bases are a match to TRBD1. The CDR3 is 15 amino acids. V was clipped by 4 bases and J by 2 bases; unmatched bases: 5. The germline V gene has CDR1 KGHDR and CDR2 SFDVKD. The CDR3: CATSDPGQGNTEAFF. The CDR3 DNA reads TGTGCCACCAGTGACCCCGGACAGGGAAACACTGAAGCTTTCTTT.

The sample holds a few counts of this clonotype. This chain links TRBV4-1 with TRBJ1-2; the D gene is possibly TRBD1 (5 bases). Per germline, CDR1 MGHRA and CDR2 YSYEKL. The CDR3 extends over 16 amino acids. V was shortened by 1 base and J by 1 base, with 13 bases between the two germline ends. CDR3 coding DNA: TGCGCCAGCAGCCAAGCCTACAGGAGGAGTAACTATGGCTACACCTTC. Translated, it gives CASSQAYRRSNYGYTF.

This clonotype was observed a few times. The CDR3 loop is CASSLKLGQGENYGYTF. The CDR3 DNA reads as TGTGCCAGCAGTTTAAAGTTAGGGCAGGGTGAGAACTATGGCTACACCTTC. The chain has TRBV27 and TRBJ1-2; possible D gene TRBD1, 5 bases. Trimming took off 2 bases at V and 2 bases at J, with 18 bases between the two ends. The CDR3 has 17 residues. The germline gives CDR1 MNHEY, CDR2 SMNVEV (reference sequence).

There are a few counts of this clonotype. This sequence joins TRBV9 and TRBJ1-2; tentative D call: TRBD1 (5 bases). Deletions cut 1 base from V and 6 bases from J, with 10 bases between. The CDR3 has 13 residues. The germline V gene has CDR1 SGDLS and CDR2 YYNGEE. This chain's CDR3 is CASSVKGSNGYTF. In DNA form, the CDR3 reads TGTGCCAGCAGCGTAAAGGGGTCAAATGGCTACACCTTC. The complete variable domain, with remaining parts taken from reference TRBV9 and TRBJ1-2, reads DSGVTQTPKHLITATGQRVTLRCSPRSGDLSVYWYQQSLDQGLQFLIQYYNGEERAKGNILERFSAQQFPDLHSELNLSSLELGDSALYFCASSVKGSNGYTFGSGTRLTVV.

This clonotype was seen more than once but under ten times. The rearrangement uses TRBV6-2 or TRBV6-3 and TRBJ2-1, with 11 bases matching TRBD2. V dropped 5 bases and J dropped 6; count of bases not matched to a gene: 3. Germline V gives CDR1 MNHEY, CDR2 SVGEGT. This CDR3 comprises 14 residues. Here the CDR3 reads CASSLLAGANEQFF. CDR3 coding DNA: TGTGCCAGCAGTCTACTAGCGGGAGCCAATGAGCAGTTCTTC.

This chain uses TRBV6-5 with TRBJ2-2, with 8 bases that match TRBD2. CDR3 length equals 16 residues. Germline lookup yields CDR1 MNHEY and CDR2 SVGAGI. V trimming: 2 bases; J trimming: 8 bases; junction bases outside the gene matches: 10. CDR3 coding DNA: TGTGCCAGCAGTTACCACCGCGGGGGGCGCATTGGGGAGCTGTTTTTT. It encodes CASSYHRGGRIGELFF.

This clonotype was counted at least ten times. The V and J genes are TRBV12-3 or TRBV12-4 and TRBJ2-5, with a possible D match to TRBD1 (6 bases). CDR3 length: 13 amino acids. The germline V and J ends were trimmed by 9 bases and 1 base, with 12 bases remaining between them. The CDR3 nucleotides read TGTGCCAGGACAGGACACATCCAAGAGACCCAGTACTTC. Protein: CARTGHIQETQYF.

This clonotype was observed a few times. The chain joins TRBV10-3 to TRBJ1-1; TRBD1 matches at 7 bases. The germline CDR1 and CDR2 sequences are ENHRY and SYGVKD. CDR3 length equals 13 residues. V lost 7 bases and J lost 13; bases outside the gene matches: 15. The CDR3 sequence is CAITHDRAESGFF. The CDR3 nucleotides are TGTGCCATCACCCATGACAGGGCGGAAAGTGGTTTCTTT.

This clonotype is classed as medium-sized. This chain joins TRBV5-1 and TRBJ2-3; 13 nucleotides agree with TRBD2. In germline, CDR1 is SGHRS, CDR2 YFSETQ. The CDR3 has 17 residues. Germline trimming cut 2 bases from V and 3 bases from J; bases unmatched to any gene: 6. The CDR3 DNA sequence: TGCGCCAGCAGCTTCACCACTAGCGGGGGGGCGACAGATACGCAGTATTTT. The encoded protein is CASSFTTSGGATDTQYF.

In its sample, this clonotype was seen many times. The V call is TRBV5-1, the J call TRBJ1-2; maybe TRBD1 (5 bases). The CDR3 is 15 residues long. Germline assignment: CDR1 SGHRS and CDR2 YFSETQ. Trimming left V 2 bases short and J 0 bases short, with 11 bases between. CDR3 in amino acids: CASSLTAGTNYGYTF. The CDR3 DNA reads TGCGCCAGCAGCTTAACGGCAGGGACTAACTATGGCTACACCTTC.

This clonotype came up a few times. This sequence joins TRBV7-2 and TRBJ1-1, with D possibly being TRBD1 (5 bases). Germline V lookup: CDR1 SGHTA, CDR2 FQGNSA. This CDR3 has 17 amino acids. With 0 bases removed from V and 4 bases from J, the gap between germline ends came to 18 bases. The CDR3 region is CASSLALGTTAATEAFF. CDR3 in DNA: TGTGCCAGCAGCTTAGCCCTTGGGACCACCGCCGCCACTGAAGCTTTCTTT. Full variable domain (outside the CDR3, taken from reference TRBV7-2 and TRBJ1-1): GAGVSQSPSNKVTEKGKDVELRCDPISGHTALYWYRQSLGQGLEFLIYFQGNSAPDKSGLPSDRFSAERTGGSVSTLTIQRTQQEDSAVYLCASSLALGTTAATEAFFGQGTRLTVV.

This clonotype has ten or more counts. V usage is TRBV27 and J usage is TRBJ2-3; 14 bases are shared with TRBD2. The ends lost 6 bases at V and 6 bases at J; junction bases unmatched: 5. Germline-derived CDR1 and CDR2 are MNHEY and SMNVEV (reference sequence). The CDR3 consists of 15 residues. This CDR3 is CASSAGLAGVDTQYF. CDR3 nucleotides: TGTGCCAGCAGCGCGGGACTAGCGGGGGTCGATACGCAGTATTTT.

This chain links TRBV19 with TRBJ1-1, with 8 bases lining up with TRBD1. Trimming removed 6 bases from V and 8 bases from J; junction bases left unmatched: 5. The germline gives CDR1 LNHDA, CDR2 SQIVND (reference sequence). The CDR3 has 12 amino acids. This CDR3 reads CASRRTGTEAFF. The DNA for the CDR3 is TGTGCCAGTAGACGGACAGGGACAGAAGCTTTCTTT.

V gene TRBV7-2 combines with J gene TRBJ2-1, with 10 bases matching TRBD1. CDR3 length equals 16 residues. Germline assignment: CDR1 SGHTA and CDR2 FQGNSA. V was clipped by 3 bases and J by 3 bases; unmatched bases: 5. The CDR3 spells CASSFRTGGRYNEQFF. In nucleotides, the CDR3 is TGTGCCAGCAGCTTTCGGACAGGGGGTCGCTACAATGAGCAGTTCTTC. Combining the CDR3 with reference TRBV7-2 and TRBJ2-1 gives the whole variable domain GAGVSQSPSNKVTEKGKDVELRCDPISGHTALYWYRQSLGQGLEFLIYFQGNSAPDKSGLPSDRFSAERTGGSVSTLTIQRTQQEDSAVYLCASSFRTGGRYNEQFFGPGTRLTVL.

The table lists this clonotype with many counts. Written as DNA, the CDR3 is TGCAGCGTTAGAGACCGGAGTGCAGGAGGGAATACGCAGTATTTT. As protein: CSVRDRSAGGNTQYF. V and J are TRBV29-1 and TRBJ2-3, with D possibly TRBD2 on 6 matching bases. V gave up 5 bases and J gave up 7 bases, with 22 bases separating them. Germline V gene data show CDR1 as SQVTM and CDR2 as ANQGSEA. This CDR3 contains 15 residues.

In this sample, this clonotype turned up a few times. The chain links TRBV24-1 to TRBJ2-4; TRBD1 matches 10 bases. The CDR3 has 14 residues. Per germline, CDR1 KGHDR and CDR2 SFDVKD. The V segment lost 4 bases and the J segment 9 bases; nucleotides outside the gene matches: 5. CDR3 coding DNA: TGTGCCACCAGTGACGGGGGGACAGGGGCCATTCAGTACTTC. This encodes CATSDGGTGAIQYF.

This chain links TRBV7-9 with TRBJ1-1; 7 nucleotides line up with TRBD1. The germline V gene has CDR1 SEHNR and CDR2 FQNEAQ (reference sequence). V was clipped by 4 bases and J by 4 bases; unmatched bases: 9. The CDR3 consists of 15 residues. CDR3 protein: CASSYQGRGGTEAFF. The CDR3 coding sequence is TGTGCCAGCAGCTACCAAGGCAGGGGGGGCACTGAAGCTTTCTTT.

The sample holds many counts of this clonotype. The genes are TRBV5-1 and TRBJ1-2, with 10 bases that match TRBD1. V dropped 4 bases and J dropped 1; count of bases not matched to a gene: 4. The CDR3 runs 15 residues. Germline assignment: CDR1 SGHRS and CDR2 YFSETQ. This chain's CDR3 is CASSVRDRGNYGYTF. The CDR3 bases are TGCGCCAGCAGCGTCCGGGACAGGGGTAACTATGGCTACACCTTC.

The chain uses TRBV27 and TRBJ1-2; D gene ambiguous. This CDR3 comprises 15 residues. Deletions cut 5 bases from V and 8 bases from J, with 21 bases between. Germline lookup yields CDR1 MNHEY and CDR2 SMNVEV (reference sequence). The chain's CDR3 is CASSLLTIQQDGYTF. CDR3 in DNA: TGTGCCAGCAGTCTCCTGACCATACAACAAGACGGCTACACCTTC.

This clonotype was found many times. This chain connects TRBV5-1 to TRBJ2-5; TRBD2 is a possible D gene (6 bases). V lost 0 bases to trimming and J lost 2 bases, with 17 bases between them. The CDR3 consists of 17 residues. The germline V gene has CDR1 SGHRS and CDR2 YFSETQ. The CDR3, as DNA: TGCGCCAGCAGCTTGGAGGCGTCGGGACTTCGTCAAGAGACCCAGTACTTC. Residues: CASSLEASGLRQETQYF.

The V gene is TRBV25-1, the J gene TRBJ2-1; TRBD2 aligns across 7 bases. This CDR3 contains 13 residues. V lost 6 bases and J lost 9; bases outside the gene matches: 8. Germline lookup yields CDR1 MGHDK and CDR2 SYGVNS. Written as DNA, the CDR3 is TGTGCCAGCAGGGTAGCGGGCGGGGCTGAGCAGTTCTTC. It translates to CASRVAGGAEQFF.

The chain carries TRBV6-2 or TRBV6-3 and TRBJ2-7; TRBD1 aligns across 7 bases. CDR3 size: 13 residues. The V gene's germline CDR1 is MNHEY and CDR2 SVGEGT. J gave up 4 bases and V 2 bases, and 2 bases lay outside the gene matches. CDR3 residues: CASSYGQVYEQYF. CDR3 in DNA: TGTGCCAGCAGTTACGGACAGGTTTACGAGCAGTACTTC.

This clonotype occurred many times. This chain connects TRBV5-1 to TRBJ2-1; the D call may be TRBD1 or TRBD2 (6 bases each). V was trimmed by 5 bases and J by 2 bases, leaving 11 bases between them. Germline V gives CDR1 SGHRS, CDR2 YFSETQ. This CDR3 region has 14 residues. The CDR3 loop is CASRRGEAYNEQFF. The CDR3 nucleotides are TGCGCCAGCAGGAGGGGGGAGGCCTACAATGAGCAGTTCTTC.